This TCR beta chain was recovered during a study of cytomegalovirus exposure and HLA in healthy donors (dated by TCRdb to the late 2010s). Study-level background: According to a later analysis, one platform produced both the 100 to 150 validation repertoires and the 666 repertoires of the first cohort. The study aimed to test whether signatures of past pathogen exposure could be identified by cataloging public T cell receptors. Besides the first cohort of roughly 700 subjects, a separate validation cohort made up of roughly 130 different subjects was used. To predict cytomegalovirus infection status, the study combined high-throughput TCR immunosequencing, statistical association of individual TCRs with disease status, and machine learning. The paper's findings and limits, for the study overall: The study listed 164 TCR beta chains as associated with cytomegalovirus. Cytomegalovirus status was reported to be diagnosed by the classifier with high specificity and sensitivity in both the original and validation cohorts. In vitro tests confirmed that a few of the cytomegalovirus-associated TCR beta chains recognize cytomegalovirus antigens. All 120 or so repertoires were used to score co-occurrence in the validation cohort in a later analysis, because that analysis had no HLA typing for the cohort. It was suggested by the authors that the approach could potentially be generalized to other disease states and immunological phenotypes. Of the cluster scores, 90% to 95% were above 0 in a later analysis, which found that TCRs clustered in the first cohort also tended to co-occur in the approximately 130 validation repertoires. While some public TCRs were present in many individuals, most TCR sequences turned up only very rarely across donors.

The cysteine opens and the phenylalanine closes a CDR3 of 15 amino acids. CDR3 DNA is the only sequence kept; it has 45 bases, read in frame from the first base. In the germline V gene, CDR1 corresponds to SGHRS and CDR2 to YFSETQ. V loses 3 bases at its end and J loses 2 bases; junction bases beyond the gene matches: 5. Library creation used the immunoSEQ multiplex PCR assay. Turning to the authors' computational methods: To diagnose cytomegalovirus status from the catalog of TCR beta chain sequences, a statistical classification framework was built. TCRdb re-hosts the immuneACCESS table, in-frame sequences only. Its copies lack some clones; in the studies checked, an unresolved V gene accounts for under half of them, and the cause for the rest is not known. The V and J calls and the clone size are those of that table, but D and trimming were determined from the DNA. In this sample the table shows some 140,000 clones, roughly four fifths of which occur a single time. 30% of the sample comes from the top ten.

A note on this clone: Its cognate antigen has yet to be identified. Base quality data are lacking; no much larger clone is found one base away.

The donors were included in the validation cohort of 100 to 150 subjects, a group kept apart from the roughly 680-subject first cohort. Sequencing was performed on PBMCs. The source is a man in his thirties or forties in good health and CMV-seropositive. The sequence links TRBV5-1 to TRBJ2-7; 10 of the junction bases match TRBD1. At the DNA level, the sequence is TGCGCCAGCAGCTCCCCGGACAGGGGGACCTACGAGCAGTACTTC. The resulting protein is CASSSPDRGTYEQYF.